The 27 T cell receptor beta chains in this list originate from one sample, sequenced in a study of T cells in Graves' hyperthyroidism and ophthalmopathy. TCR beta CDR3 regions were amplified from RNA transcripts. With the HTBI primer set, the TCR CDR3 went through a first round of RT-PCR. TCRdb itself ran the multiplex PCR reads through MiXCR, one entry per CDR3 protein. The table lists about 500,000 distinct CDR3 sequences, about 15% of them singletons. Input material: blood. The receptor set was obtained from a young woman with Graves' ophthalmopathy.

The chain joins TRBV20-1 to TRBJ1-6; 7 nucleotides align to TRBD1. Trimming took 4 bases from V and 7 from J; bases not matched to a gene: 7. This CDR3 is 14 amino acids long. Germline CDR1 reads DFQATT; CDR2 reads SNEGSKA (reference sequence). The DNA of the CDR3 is TGCAGTGCTATACCGGGACAGATGAATTCACCCCTCCACTTT. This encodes CSAIPGQMNSPLHF.

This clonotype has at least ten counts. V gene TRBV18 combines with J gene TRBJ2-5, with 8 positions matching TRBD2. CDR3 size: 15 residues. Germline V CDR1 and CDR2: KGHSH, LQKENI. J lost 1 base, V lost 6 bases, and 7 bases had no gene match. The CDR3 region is CASSPAAGGQETQYF. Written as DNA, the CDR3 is TGTGCCAGCTCCCCAGCGGCGGGAGGCCAAGAGACCCAGTACTTC.

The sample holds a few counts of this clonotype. CDR3 residues: CASSLDGGAPGELFF. The CDR3 DNA sequence: TGTGCCAGCAGCTTGGATGGGGGAGCACCCGGGGAGCTGTTTTTT. This chain joins TRBV7-8 and TRBJ2-2; D possibly uses TRBD1 or TRBD2 (5 bases each). CDR1 SGHVS and CDR2 FQNEAQ come from the germline V gene. The CDR3 is 15 amino acids. The germline V and J ends were trimmed by 3 bases and 6 bases, with 14 bases remaining between them.

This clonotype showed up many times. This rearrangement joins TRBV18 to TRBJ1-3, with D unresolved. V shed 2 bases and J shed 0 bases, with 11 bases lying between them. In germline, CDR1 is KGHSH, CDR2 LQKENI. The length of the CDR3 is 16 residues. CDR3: CASSPETEGSGNTIYF. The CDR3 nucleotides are TGTGCCAGCTCACCAGAGACGGAAGGCTCTGGAAACACCATATATTTT.

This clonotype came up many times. CDR3 residues: CASSLERGGEQFF. The CDR3 region has the DNA TGCGCCAGCAGCTTGGAGAGGGGGGGTGAGCAGTTCTTC. The V and J genes are TRBV5-1 and TRBJ2-1, with TRBD2 as a possible D gene (7 bases). Germline assignment: CDR1 SGHRS and CDR2 YFSETQ. The germline V and J ends were trimmed by 0 bases and 9 bases, with 10 bases remaining between them. The CDR3 totals 13 residues.

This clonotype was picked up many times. In DNA form, the CDR3 reads TGTGCCAGCAGCTTAGTGGACAGCCAAGAGACCCAGTACTTC. Translating it yields CASSLVDSQETQYF. This chain uses TRBV7-8 with TRBJ2-5; D is perhaps TRBD1 (6 bases). Trimming left V 1 base short and J 1 base short, with 7 bases between. The CDR3 totals 14 residues. Germline V gene data show CDR1 as SGHVS and CDR2 as FQNEAQ.

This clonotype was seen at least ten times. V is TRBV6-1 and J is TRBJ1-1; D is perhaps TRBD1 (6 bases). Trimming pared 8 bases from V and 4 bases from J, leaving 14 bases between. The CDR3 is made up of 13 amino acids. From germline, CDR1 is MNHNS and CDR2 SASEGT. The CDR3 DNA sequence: TGTGCCAGCCAGGCAGGGGAGGCCACTGAAGCTTTCTTT. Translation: CASQAGEATEAFF.

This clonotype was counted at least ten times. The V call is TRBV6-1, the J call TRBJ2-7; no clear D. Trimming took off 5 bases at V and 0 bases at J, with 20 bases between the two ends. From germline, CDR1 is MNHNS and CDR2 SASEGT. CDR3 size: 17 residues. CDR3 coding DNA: TGTGCCAGCAGTTTTCTCCCGGAAGCGCCGAGCTCCTACGAGCAGTACTTC. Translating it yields CASSFLPEAPSSYEQYF.

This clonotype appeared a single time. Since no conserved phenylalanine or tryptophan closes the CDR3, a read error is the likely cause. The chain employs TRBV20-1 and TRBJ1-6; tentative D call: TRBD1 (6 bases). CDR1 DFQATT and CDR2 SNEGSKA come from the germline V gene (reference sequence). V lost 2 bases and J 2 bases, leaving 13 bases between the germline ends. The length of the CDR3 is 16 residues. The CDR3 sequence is CSARFGGVTYNSPLHL. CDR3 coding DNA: TGCAGTGCTAGATTTGGGGGCGTCACCTATAATTCACCCCTCCACCTT.

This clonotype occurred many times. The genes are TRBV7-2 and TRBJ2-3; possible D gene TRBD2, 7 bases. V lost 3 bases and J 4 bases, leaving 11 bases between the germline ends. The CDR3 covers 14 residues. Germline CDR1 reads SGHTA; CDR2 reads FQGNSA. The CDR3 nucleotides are TGTGCCAGCAGCTTTGCGGGGGCACCAGATACGCAGTATTTT. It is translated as CASSFAGAPDTQYF.

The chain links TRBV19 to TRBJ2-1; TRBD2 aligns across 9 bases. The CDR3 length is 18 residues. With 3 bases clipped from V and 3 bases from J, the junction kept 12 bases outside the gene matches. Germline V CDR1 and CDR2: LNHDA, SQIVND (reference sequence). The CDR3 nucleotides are TGTGCCAGTAGTATTAGAATAGCGGGAGTTAAGGTCTACAATGAGCAGTTCTTC. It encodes CASSIRIAGVKVYNEQFF. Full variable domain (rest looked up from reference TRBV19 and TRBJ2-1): DGGITQSPKYLFRKEGQNVTLSCEQNLNHDAMYWYRQDPGQGLRLIYYSQIVNDFQKGDIAEGYSVSREKKESFPLTVTSAQKNPTAFYLCASSIRIAGVKVYNEQFFGPGTRLTVL.

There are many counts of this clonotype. The CDR3 sequence: CASSLGFAGTNQPQHF. DNA of the CDR3: TGTGCCAGCAGCTTGGGGTTTGCAGGGACAAATCAGCCCCAGCATTTT. The chain combines TRBV5-6 with TRBJ1-5; D might be TRBD1 (6 bases). Germline lookup yields CDR1 SGHDT and CDR2 YYEEEE. The CDR3 extends over 16 amino acids. Deletions cut 0 bases from V and 4 bases from J, with 14 bases between.

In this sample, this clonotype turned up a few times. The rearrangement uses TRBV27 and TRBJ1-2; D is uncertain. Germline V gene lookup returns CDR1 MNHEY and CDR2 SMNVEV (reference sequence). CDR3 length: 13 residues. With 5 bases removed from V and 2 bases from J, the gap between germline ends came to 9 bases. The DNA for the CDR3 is TGTGCCAGCAGTGGCAGATTAAACTATGGCTACACCTTC. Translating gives CASSGRLNYGYTF.

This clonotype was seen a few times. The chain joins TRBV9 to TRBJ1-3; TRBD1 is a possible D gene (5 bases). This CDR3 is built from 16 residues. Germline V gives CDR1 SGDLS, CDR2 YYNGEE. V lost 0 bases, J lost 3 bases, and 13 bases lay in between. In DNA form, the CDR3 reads TGTGCCAGCAGCGTAGAGGGGCAACCCCTTGGAAACACCATATATTTT. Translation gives CASSVEGQPLGNTIYF.

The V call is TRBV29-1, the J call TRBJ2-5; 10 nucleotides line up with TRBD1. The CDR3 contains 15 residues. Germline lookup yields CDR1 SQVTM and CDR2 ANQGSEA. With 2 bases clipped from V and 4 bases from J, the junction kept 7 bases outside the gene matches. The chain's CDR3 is CSVETDRGRAETQYF. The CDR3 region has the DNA TGCAGCGTTGAAACCGACAGGGGGCGGGCAGAGACCCAGTACTTC.

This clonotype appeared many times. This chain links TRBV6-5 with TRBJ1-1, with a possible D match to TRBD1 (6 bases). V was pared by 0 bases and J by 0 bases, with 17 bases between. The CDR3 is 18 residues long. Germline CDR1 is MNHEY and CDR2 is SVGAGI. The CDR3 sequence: CASSYSRPDSHMNTEAFF. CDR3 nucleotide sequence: TGTGCCAGCAGTTACTCGAGGCCGGACAGTCATATGAACACTGAAGCTTTCTTT.

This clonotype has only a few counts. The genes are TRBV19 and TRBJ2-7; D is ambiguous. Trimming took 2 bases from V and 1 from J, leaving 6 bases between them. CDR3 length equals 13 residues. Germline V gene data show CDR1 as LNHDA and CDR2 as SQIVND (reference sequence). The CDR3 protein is CASSIRLSYEQYF. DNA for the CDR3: TGTGCCAGTAGTATAAGACTTTCCTACGAGCAGTACTTC.

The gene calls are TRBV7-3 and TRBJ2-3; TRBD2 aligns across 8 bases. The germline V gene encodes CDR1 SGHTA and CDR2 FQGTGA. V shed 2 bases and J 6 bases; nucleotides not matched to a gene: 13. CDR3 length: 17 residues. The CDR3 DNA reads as TGTGCCAGCAGCTTAGGGGCTAGCGGGCCTTTGTCGGATACGCAGTATTTT. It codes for CASSLGASGPLSDTQYF. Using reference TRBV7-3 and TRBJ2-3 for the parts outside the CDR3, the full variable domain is GAGVSQTPSNKVTEKGKYVELRCDPISGHTALYWYRQSLGQGPEFLIYFQGTGAADDSGLPNDRFFAVRPEGSVSTLKIQRTERGDSAVYLCASSLGASGPLSDTQYFGPGTRLTVL.

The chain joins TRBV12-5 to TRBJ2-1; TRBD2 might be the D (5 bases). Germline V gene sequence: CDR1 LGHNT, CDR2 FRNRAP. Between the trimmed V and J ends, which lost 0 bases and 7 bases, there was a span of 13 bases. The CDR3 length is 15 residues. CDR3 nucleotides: TGTGCTAGTGGTTTGGTACCGTCCCCGGGGAATGAGCAGTTCTTC. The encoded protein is CASGLVPSPGNEQFF.

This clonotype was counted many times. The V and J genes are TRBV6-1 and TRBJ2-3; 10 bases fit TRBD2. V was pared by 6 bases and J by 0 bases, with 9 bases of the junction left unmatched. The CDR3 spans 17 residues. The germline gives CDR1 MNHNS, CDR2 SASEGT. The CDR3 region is CASRDRLAGISTDTQYF. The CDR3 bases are TGTGCCAGCAGGGACCGACTAGCGGGCATTAGCACAGATACGCAGTATTTT.

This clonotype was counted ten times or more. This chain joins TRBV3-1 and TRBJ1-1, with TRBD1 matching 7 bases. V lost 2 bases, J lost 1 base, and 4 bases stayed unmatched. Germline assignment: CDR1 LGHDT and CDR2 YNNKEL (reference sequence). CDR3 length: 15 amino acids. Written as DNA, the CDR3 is TGTGCCAGCAGCCAACCGACAGGGACGAACACTGAAGCTTTCTTT. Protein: CASSQPTGTNTEAFF.

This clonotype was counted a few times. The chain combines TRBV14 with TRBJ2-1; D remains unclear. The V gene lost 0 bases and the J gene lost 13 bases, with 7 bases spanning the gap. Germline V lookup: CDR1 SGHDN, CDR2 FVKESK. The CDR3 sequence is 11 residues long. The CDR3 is CASSQDPPQFF. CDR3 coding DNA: TGTGCCAGCAGCCAAGATCCACCTCAGTTCTTC.

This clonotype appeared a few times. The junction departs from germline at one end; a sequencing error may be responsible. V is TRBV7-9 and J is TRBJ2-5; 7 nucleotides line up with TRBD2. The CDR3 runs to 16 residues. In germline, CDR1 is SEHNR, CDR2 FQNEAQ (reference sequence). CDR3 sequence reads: CASSYGGGALQESQYF. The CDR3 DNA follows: TGTGCCAGCAGCTACGGGGGAGGGGCGTTACAAGAGAGCCAGTACTTC.

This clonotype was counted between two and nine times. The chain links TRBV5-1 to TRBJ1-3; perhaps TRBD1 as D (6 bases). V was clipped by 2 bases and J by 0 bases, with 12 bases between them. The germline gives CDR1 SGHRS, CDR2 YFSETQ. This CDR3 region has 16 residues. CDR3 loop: CASSFDRPNSGNTIYF. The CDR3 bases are TGCGCCAGCAGCTTTGACAGGCCGAACTCTGGAAACACCATATATTTT.

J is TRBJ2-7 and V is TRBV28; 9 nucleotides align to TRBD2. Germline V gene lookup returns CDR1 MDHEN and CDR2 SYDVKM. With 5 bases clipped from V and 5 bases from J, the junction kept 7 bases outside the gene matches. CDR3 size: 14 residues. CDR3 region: CASSTTLAGNEQYF. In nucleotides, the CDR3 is TGTGCCAGCAGTACTACTCTAGCGGGAAACGAGCAGTACTTC.

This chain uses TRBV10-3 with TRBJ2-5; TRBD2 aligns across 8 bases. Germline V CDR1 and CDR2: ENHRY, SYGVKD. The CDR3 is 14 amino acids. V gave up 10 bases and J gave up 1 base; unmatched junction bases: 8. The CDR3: CATQGGGSQETQYF. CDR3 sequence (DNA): TGTGCCACGCAGGGCGGGGGGTCCCAAGAGACCCAGTACTTC.

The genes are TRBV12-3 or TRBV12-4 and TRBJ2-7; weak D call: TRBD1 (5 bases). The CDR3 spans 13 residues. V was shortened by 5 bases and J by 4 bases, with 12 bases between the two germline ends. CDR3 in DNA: TGTGCCAGCAGTCAGGGAAGCCCATACGAGCAGTACTTC. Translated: CASSQGSPYEQYF.